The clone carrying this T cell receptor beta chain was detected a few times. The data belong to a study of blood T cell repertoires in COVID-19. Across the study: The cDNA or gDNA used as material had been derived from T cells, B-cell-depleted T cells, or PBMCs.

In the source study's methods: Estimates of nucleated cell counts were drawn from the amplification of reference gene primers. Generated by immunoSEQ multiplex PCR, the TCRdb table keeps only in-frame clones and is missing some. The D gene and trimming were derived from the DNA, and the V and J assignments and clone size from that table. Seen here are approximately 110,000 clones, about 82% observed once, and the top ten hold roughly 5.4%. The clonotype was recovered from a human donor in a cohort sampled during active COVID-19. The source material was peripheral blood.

The DNA for the CDR3 is TGCGCCAGCAGCTTGGCCAGCCTGGGGGGGAGTGAGCAGTTCTTC. Its translation: CASSLASLGGSEQFF. The rearrangement joins TRBV5-1 to TRBJ2-1, with 7 nucleotides matching TRBD2. J lost 9 bases, V lost 0 bases, and 9 bases had no gene match. CDR1 is SGHRS and CDR2 is YFSETQ in the germline V gene. This CDR3 has 15 amino acids.